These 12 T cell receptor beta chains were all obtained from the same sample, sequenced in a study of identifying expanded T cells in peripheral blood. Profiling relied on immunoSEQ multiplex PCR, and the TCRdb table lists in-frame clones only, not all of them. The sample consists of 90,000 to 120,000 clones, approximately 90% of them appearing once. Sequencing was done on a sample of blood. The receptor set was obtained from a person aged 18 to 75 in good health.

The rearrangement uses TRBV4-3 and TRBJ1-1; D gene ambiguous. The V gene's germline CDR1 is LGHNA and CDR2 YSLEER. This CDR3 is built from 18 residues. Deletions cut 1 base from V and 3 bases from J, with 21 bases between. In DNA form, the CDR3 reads TGCGCCAGCAGCCAAGGCATGGGCGGCGGACGTTTAGACACTGAAGCTTTCTTT. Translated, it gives CASSQGMGGGRLDTEAFF.

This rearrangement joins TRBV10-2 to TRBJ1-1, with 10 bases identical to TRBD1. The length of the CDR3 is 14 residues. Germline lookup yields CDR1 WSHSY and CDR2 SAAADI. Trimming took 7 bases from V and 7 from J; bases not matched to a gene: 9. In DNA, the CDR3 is TGCGCCAGCACTCGGGACAGGGGTGAAGGTGAAGCTTTCTTT. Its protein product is CASTRDRGEGEAFF.

In DNA form, the CDR3 reads TGTGCCAGCAGTGACGGGACAGGGGGCTATGGCTACACCTTC. It encodes CASSDGTGGYGYTF. The V call is TRBV6-5, the J call TRBJ1-2; 11 positions match TRBD1. With V trimmed by 5 bases and J by 4 bases, 3 bases remained unmatched. The CDR3 extends over 14 amino acids. CDR1 and CDR2 from the germline V gene are MNHEY and SVGAGI.

CDR3 DNA sequence: TGTGCCAGCTCACCACCGATAACTGAAGCTTTCTTT. The encoded protein is CASSPPITEAFF. V and J are TRBV18 and TRBJ1-1; D gene ambiguous. Trimming removed 0 bases at V and 5 bases at J, with 4 bases between. CDR3 length: 12 amino acids. Per germline, CDR1 KGHSH and CDR2 LQKENI.

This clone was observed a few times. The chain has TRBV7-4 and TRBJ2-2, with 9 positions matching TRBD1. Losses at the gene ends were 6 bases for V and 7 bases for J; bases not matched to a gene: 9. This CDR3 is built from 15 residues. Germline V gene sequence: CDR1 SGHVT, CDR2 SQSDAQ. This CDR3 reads CASRTHRGRIGELFF. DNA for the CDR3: TGTGCCAGCAGGACTCACAGGGGGCGTATCGGGGAGCTGTTTTTT.

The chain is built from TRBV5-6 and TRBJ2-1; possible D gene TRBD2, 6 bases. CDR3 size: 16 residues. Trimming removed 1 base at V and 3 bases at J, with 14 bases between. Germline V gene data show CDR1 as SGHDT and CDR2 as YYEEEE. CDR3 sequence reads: CASSLMAGTRYNEQFF. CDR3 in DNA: TGTGCCAGCAGCTTGATGGCGGGGACCCGCTACAATGAGCAGTTCTTC.

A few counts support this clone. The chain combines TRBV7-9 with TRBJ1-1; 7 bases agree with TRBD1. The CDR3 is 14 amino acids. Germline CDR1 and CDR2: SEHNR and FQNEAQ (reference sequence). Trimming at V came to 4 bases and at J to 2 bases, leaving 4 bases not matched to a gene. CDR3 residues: CASSSQGTNTEAFF. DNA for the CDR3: TGTGCCAGCAGCTCACAGGGGACAAACACTGAAGCTTTCTTT. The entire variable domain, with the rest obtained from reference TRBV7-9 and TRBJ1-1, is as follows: DTGVSQNPRHKITKRGQNVTFRCDPISEHNRLYWYRQTLGQGPEFLTYFQNEAQLEKSRLLSDRFSAERPKGSFSTLEIQRTEQGDSAMYLCASSSQGTNTEAFFGQGTRLTVV.

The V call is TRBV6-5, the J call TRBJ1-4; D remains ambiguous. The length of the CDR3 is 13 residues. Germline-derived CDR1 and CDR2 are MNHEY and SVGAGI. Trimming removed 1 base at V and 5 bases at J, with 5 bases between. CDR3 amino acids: CASSYWQNEKLFF. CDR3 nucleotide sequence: TGTGCCAGCAGTTACTGGCAGAATGAAAAACTGTTTTTT.

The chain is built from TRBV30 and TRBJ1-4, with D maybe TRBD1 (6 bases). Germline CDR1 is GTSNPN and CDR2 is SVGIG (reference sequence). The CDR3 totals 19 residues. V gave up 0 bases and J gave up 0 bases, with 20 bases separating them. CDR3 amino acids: CAWSVGWLGTNPTNEKLFF. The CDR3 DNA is TGTGCCTGGAGTGTAGGCTGGTTAGGGACAAACCCAACTAATGAAAAACTGTTTTTT.

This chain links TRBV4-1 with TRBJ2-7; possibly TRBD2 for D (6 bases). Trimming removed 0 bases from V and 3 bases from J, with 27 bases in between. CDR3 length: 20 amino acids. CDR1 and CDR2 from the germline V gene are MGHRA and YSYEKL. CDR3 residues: CASSQDLPLSGELLYYEQYF. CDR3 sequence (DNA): TGCGCCAGCAGCCAAGATCTCCCCCTTTCGGGGGAACTTCTGTACTACGAGCAGTACTTC.

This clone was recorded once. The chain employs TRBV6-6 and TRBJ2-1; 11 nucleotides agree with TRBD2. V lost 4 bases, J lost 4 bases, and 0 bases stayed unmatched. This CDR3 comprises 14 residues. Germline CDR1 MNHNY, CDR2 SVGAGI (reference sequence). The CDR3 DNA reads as TGTGCCAGCAGTTGGACTAGCGGGTACAATGAGCAGTTCTTC. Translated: CASSWTSGYNEQFF.

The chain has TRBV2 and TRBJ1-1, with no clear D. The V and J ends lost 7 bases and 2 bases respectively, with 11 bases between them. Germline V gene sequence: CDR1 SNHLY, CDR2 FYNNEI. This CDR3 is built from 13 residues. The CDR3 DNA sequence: TGTGCCAGCACCCAGGAGCCCAACACTGAAGCTTTCTTT. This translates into CASTQEPNTEAFF.